Included here is one T cell receptor beta chain sequence, with context. This sample was included in a study of blood T cell repertoires in COVID-19. Study summary: Collection of acute and convalescent COVID-19 samples took place in the United States, Italy and Spain. Nucleic acid was either cDNA or gDNA, and it came from T cells, B-cell-depleted T cells, or PBMCs.

CDR3 length: 15 residues. V shed 3 bases and J shed 0 bases, with 7 bases lying between them. CDR1 and CDR2 from the germline V gene are SGHNT and YYREEE (reference sequence). How the authors handled the data: Reference gene primer amplification gave nucleated cell count estimates. Here immunoSEQ multiplex PCR was the method, and the copy in TCRdb shows in-frame clones only, minus some. V and J calls and clone size are given by that table; D and trimming were obtained from the DNA. The sample holds 15,000 to 20,000 clones, about four fifths seen once. The source material was peripheral blood. This clonotype originated in a human donor in a cohort sampled during active COVID-19. V gene TRBV5-4 combines with J gene TRBJ2-6; D call uncertain. CDR3 DNA sequence: TGTGCCAGCAGCTCCCGGAGCTCTGGGGCCAACGTCCTGACTTTC. Translating it yields CASSSRSSGANVLTF.